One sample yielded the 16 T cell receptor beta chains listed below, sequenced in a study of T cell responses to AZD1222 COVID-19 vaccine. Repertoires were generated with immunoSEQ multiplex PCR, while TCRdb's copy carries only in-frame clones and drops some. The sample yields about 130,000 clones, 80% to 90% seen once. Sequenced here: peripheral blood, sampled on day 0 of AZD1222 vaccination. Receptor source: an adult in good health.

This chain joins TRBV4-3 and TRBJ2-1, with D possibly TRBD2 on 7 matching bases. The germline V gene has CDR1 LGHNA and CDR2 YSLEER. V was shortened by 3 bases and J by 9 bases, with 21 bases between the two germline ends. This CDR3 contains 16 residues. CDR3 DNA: TGCGCCAGCAGCCATGTAGTTGTGGGGGGGCCAGGTGAGCAGTTCTTC. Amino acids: CASSHVVVGGPGEQFF.

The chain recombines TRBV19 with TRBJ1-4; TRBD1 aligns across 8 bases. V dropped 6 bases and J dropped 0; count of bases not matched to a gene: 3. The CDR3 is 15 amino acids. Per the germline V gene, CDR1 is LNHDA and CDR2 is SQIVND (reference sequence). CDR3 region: CASRGTGSTNEKLFF. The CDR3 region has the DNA TGTGCCAGTAGGGGGACAGGATCAACTAATGAAAAACTGTTTTTT. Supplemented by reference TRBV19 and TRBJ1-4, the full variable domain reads DGGITQSPKYLFRKEGQNVTLSCEQNLNHDAMYWYRQDPGQGLRLIYYSQIVNDFQKGDIAEGYSVSREKKESFPLTVTSAQKNPTAFYLCASRGTGSTNEKLFFGSGTQLSVL.

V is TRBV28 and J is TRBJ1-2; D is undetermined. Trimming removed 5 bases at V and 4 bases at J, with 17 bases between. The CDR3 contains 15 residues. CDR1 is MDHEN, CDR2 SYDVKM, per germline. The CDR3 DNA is TGTGCCAGCAGTATAACGGGAGGTCGGGCCTATGGCTACACCTTC. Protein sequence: CASSITGGRAYGYTF.

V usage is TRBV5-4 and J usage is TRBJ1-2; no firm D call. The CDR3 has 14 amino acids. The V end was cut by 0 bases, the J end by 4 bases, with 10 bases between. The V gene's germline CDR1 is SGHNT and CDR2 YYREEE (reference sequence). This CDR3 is CASSLDSRPYGYTF. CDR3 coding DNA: TGTGCCAGCAGCTTGGACAGCCGCCCCTATGGCTACACCTTC.

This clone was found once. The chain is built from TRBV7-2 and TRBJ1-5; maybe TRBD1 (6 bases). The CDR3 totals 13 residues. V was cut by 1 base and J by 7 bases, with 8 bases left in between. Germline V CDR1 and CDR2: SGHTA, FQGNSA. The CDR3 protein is CASSLDREQPQHF. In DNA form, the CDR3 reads TGTGCCAGCAGCTTAGACAGGGAGCAGCCCCAGCATTTT.

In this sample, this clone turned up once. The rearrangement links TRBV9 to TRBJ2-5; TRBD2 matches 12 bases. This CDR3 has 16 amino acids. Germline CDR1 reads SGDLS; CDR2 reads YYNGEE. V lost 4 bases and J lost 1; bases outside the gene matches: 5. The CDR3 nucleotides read TGTGCCAGCAGCCCCAGACTAGCGGGGGCCCAAGAGACCCAGTACTTC. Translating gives CASSPRLAGAQETQYF.

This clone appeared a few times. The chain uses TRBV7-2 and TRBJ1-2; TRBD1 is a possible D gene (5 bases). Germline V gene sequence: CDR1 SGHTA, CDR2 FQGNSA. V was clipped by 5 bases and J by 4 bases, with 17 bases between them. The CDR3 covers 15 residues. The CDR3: CASSPGAAVIYGYTF. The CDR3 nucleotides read TGTGCCAGCAGCCCCGGGGCCGCAGTTATCTATGGCTACACCTTC.

CDR3 nucleotides: TGCAGTGCCCCGACGGACTACAGCAAGTTCTTC. Its translation: CSAPTDYSKFF. V and J are TRBV20-1 and TRBJ2-1; tentatively, D is TRBD2 (6 bases). Germline loops: CDR1 DFQATT, CDR2 SNEGSKA (reference sequence). CDR3 length: 11 residues. Trimming took off 6 bases at V and 14 bases at J, with 17 bases between the two ends.

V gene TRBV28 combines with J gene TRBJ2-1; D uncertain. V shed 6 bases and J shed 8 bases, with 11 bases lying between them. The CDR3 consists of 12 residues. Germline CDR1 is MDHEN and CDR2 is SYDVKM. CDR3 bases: TGTGCCAGCAGGTCTTATAGGGATGAGCAGTTCTTC. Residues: CASRSYRDEQFF.

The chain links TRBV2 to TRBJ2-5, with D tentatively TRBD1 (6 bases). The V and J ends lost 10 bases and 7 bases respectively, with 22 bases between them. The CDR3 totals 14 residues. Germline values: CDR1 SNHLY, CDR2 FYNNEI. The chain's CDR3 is CATSPTGPLGTQYF. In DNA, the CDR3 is TGTGCCACCTCCCCGACAGGCCCTTTGGGGACCCAGTACTTC.

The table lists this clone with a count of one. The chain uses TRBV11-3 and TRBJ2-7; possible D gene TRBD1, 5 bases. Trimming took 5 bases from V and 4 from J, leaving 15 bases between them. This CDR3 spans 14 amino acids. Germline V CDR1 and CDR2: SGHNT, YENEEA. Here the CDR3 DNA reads TGTGCCAGCAGCCGCAGAGAGACAGCTTACGAGCAGTACTTC. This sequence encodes CASSRRETAYEQYF.

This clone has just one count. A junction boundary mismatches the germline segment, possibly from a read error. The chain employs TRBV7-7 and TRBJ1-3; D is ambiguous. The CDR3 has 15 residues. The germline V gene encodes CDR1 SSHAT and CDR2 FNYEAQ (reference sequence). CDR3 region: CASSLDLGSGNTIYF. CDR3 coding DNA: TGTGCTAGCAGCTTAGATCTGGGTTCTGGAAACACCATATATTTT.

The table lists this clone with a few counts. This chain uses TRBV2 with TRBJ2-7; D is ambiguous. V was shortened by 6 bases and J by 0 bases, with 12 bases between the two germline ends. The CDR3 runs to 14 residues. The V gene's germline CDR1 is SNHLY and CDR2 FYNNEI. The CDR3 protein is CASSPNRDSYEQYF. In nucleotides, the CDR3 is TGTGCCAGCAGCCCGAATCGAGACTCCTACGAGCAGTACTTC.

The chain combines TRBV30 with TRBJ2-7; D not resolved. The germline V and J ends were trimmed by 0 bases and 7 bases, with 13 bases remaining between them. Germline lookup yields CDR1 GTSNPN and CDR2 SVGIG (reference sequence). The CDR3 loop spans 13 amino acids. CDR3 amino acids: CAWSVGPGREQYF. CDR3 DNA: TGTGCCTGGAGTGTAGGCCCAGGCCGGGAGCAGTACTTC.

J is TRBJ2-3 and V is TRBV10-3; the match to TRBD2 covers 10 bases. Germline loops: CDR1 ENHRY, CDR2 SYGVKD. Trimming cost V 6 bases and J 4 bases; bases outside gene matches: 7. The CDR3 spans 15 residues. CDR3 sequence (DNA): TGTGCCATCAGGTCAGCGGGAGGGCCGGCAGATACGCAGTATTTT. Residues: CAIRSAGGPADTQYF.

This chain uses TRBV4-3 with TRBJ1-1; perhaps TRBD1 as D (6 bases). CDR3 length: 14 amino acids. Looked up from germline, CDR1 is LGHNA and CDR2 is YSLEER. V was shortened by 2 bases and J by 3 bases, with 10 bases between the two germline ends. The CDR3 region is CASSQTGTHTEAFF. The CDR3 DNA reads TGCGCCAGCAGCCAAACAGGGACCCACACTGAAGCTTTCTTT.